This T cell receptor (beta chain) was profiled in a study of cytomegalovirus exposure and HLA in healthy donors. Overall study: For the approximately 400 genotyped donors, 75% to 90% fell within the Caucasian-associated ancestry cluster.

Vbeta (60) and Jbeta (13) primers were used in the PCR. Sequenced by immunoSEQ multiplex PCR; TCRdb stores in-frame clones only, minus some. Here the sample spans 100,000 to 150,000 clones, 15% being singletons. Study results and caveats: In vitro data verified a few CMV-associated chains as specific for CMV antigens. Sequencing depth across donors, presence/absence analyses assumed, was roughly uniform.

In its sample, this clone was seen a few times. Its specificity is unknown. The TCR sequence derives from a woman younger than 30 in good health and CMV-seronegative. Material: PBMCs.

The CDR3: CASSSTGVTYEQYF. DNA for the CDR3: TGTGCCAGCAGCTCGACAGGGGTCACCTACGAGCAGTACTTC. The chain is built from TRBV7-9 and TRBJ2-7; the match to TRBD1 covers 8 bases. Germline-derived CDR1 and CDR2 are SEHNR and FQNEAQ (reference sequence). With V trimmed by 4 bases and J by 2 bases, 4 bases remained unmatched. The CDR3 is made up of 14 amino acids. Full variable domain (remainder filled in from reference TRBV7-9 and TRBJ2-7): DTGVSQNPRHKITKRGQNVTFRCDPISEHNRLYWYRQTLGQGPEFLTYFQNEAQLEKSRLLSDRFSAERPKGSFSTLEIQRTEQGDSAMYLCASSSTGVTYEQYFGPGTRLTVT.